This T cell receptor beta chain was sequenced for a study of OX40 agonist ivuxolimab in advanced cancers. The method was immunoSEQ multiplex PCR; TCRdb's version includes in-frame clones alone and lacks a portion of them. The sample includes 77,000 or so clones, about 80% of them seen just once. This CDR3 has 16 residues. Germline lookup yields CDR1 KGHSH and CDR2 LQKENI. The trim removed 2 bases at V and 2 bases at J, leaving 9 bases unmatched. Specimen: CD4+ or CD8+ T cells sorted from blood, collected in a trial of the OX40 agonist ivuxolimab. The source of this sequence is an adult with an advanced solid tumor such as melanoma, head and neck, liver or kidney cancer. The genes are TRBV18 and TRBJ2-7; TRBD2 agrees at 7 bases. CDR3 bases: TGTGCCAGCTCACCAGGCGGGGGTGGAAGGACCTACGAGCAGTACTTC. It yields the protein CASSPGGGGRTYEQYF.